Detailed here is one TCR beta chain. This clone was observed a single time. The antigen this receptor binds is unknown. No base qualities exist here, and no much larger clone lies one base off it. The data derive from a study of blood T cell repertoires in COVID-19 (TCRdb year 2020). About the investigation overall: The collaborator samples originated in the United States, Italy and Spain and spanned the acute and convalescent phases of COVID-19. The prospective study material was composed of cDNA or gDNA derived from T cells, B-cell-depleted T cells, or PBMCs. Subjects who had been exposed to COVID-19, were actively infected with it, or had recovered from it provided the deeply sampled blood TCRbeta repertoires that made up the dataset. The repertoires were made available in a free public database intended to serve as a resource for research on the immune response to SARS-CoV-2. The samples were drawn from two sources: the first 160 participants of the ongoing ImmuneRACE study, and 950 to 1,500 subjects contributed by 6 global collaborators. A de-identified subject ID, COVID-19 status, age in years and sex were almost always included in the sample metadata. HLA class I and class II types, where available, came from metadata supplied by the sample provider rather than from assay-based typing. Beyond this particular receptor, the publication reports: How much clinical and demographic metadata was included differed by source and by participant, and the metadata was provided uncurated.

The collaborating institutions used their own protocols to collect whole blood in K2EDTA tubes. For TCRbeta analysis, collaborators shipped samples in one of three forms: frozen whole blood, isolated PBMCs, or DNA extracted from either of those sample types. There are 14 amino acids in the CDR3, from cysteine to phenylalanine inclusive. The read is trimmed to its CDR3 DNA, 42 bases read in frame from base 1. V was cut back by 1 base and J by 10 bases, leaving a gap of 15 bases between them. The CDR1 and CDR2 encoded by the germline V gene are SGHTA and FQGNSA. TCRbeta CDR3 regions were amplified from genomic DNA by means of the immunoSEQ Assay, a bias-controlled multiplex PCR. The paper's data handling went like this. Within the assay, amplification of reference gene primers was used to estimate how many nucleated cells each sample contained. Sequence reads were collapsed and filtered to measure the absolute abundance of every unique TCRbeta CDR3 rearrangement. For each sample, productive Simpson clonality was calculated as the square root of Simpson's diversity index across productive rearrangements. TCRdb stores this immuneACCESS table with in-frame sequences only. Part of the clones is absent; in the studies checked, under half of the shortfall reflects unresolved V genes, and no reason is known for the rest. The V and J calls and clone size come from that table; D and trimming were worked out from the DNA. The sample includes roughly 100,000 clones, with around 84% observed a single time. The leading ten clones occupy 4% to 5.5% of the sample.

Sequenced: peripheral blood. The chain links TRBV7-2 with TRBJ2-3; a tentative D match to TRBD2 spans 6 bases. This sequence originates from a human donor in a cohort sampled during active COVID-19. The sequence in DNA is TGTGCCAGCAGCTTAGATGGAGGGGTCGAATCGCAGTATTTT. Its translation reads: CASSLDGGVESQYF.